The next 22 T cell receptor beta chains were all read from a single sample in a study of blood T cell repertoires in COVID-19. TCRdb's table, derived via immunoSEQ multiplex PCR, lists solely in-frame clones and lacks some. The sample records about 220,000 clones, more than 65% being singletons. Material for sequencing was peripheral blood. Every receptor here comes from a woman aged 80 or over with acute or convalescent COVID-19.

This clone came up a few times. The V call is TRBV7-8, the J call TRBJ1-2; the D gene is possibly TRBD1 (5 bases). V lost 2 bases to trimming and J lost 2 bases, with 12 bases between them. The CDR3 is 15 residues long. Germline lookup yields CDR1 SGHVS and CDR2 FQNEAQ. The CDR3 spells CASSLSVAGNYGYTF. For the CDR3, the DNA is TGTGCCAGCAGCTTATCGGTGGCAGGGAACTATGGCTACACCTTC.

The rearrangement joins TRBV30 to TRBJ2-3, with TRBD2 identical over 9 bases. After removal of 5 bases from V and 6 bases from J, the junction contained 6 bases not matched to a gene. CDR1 is GTSNPN and CDR2 is SVGIG in the germline V gene (reference sequence). The CDR3 length is 13 residues. The CDR3, as DNA: TGTGCCTGGGAGCGGGGGGTAAGGGATACGCAGTATTTT. This gives the protein CAWERGVRDTQYF.

This sequence joins TRBV2 and TRBJ1-1; unclear D gene. From germline, CDR1 is SNHLY and CDR2 FYNNEI. Trimming shortened V by 0 bases and J by 1 base, and 6 bases separated the two germline ends. CDR3 length equals 14 residues. The CDR3 bases are TGTGCCAGCAGTGAAGCTGGAGGGAACACTGAAGCTTTCTTT. Translation: CASSEAGGNTEAFF. The full variable domain, rest sourced from reference TRBV2 and TRBJ1-1, is EPEVTQTPSHQVTQMGQEVILRCVPISNHLYFYWYRQILGQKVEFLVSFYNNEISEKSEIFDDQFSVERPDGSNFTLKIRSTKLEDSAMYFCASSEAGGNTEAFFGQGTRLTVV.

This clone came up a few times. V and J are TRBV19 and TRBJ1-5; TRBD1 matches 8 bases. CDR3 length: 15 residues. Germline loops: CDR1 LNHDA, CDR2 SQIVND (reference sequence). V lost 0 bases and J lost 7; bases outside the gene matches: 5. The CDR3, as DNA: TGTGCCAGTAGTATAGAGGGGGCAGGGGGCCAGCCCCAGCATTTT. Translating it yields CASSIEGAGGQPQHF.

In this sample, this clone turned up a few times. V and J are TRBV5-4 and TRBJ1-2, with 7 bases matching TRBD1. Germline CDR1 and CDR2: SGHNT and YYREEE (reference sequence). V lost 4 bases to trimming and J lost 8 bases; unmatched junction nucleotides: 14. This CDR3 region has 15 residues. CDR3 loop: CASSTNRGLEGGYTF. The CDR3 coding sequence is TGTGCCAGCAGCACCAACAGGGGCCTCGAAGGAGGCTACACCTTC.

The chain links TRBV11-2 to TRBJ1-4; D is perhaps TRBD1 (6 bases). The CDR3 loop spans 16 amino acids. Germline CDR1 and CDR2: SGHAT and FQNNGV. Trimming pared 5 bases from V and 5 bases from J, leaving 18 bases between. This CDR3 reads CASSPLRGSENEKLFF. DNA of the CDR3: TGTGCCAGCAGCCCGCTAAGGGGGTCTGAAAATGAAAAACTGTTTTTT. The full variable domain, completed using reference TRBV11-2 and TRBJ1-4, is EAGVAQSPRYKIIEKRQSVAFWCNPISGHATLYWYQQILGQGPKLLIQFQNNGVVDDSQLPKDRFSAERLKGVDSTLKIQPAKLEDSAVYLCASSPLRGSENEKLFFGSGTQLSVL.

The chain carries TRBV11-2 and TRBJ1-2; no reliable D call. CDR3 length: 17 residues. Germline lookup yields CDR1 SGHAT and CDR2 FQNNGV. The ends were cut back, 2 bases at V and 3 bases at J, with 19 bases in the middle. CDR3 in amino acids: CASSLNPRASGYYGYTF. The CDR3 coding sequence is TGTGCCAGCAGCTTAAACCCTCGGGCCTCGGGGTACTATGGCTACACCTTC.

The chain links TRBV9 to TRBJ2-5, with D perhaps matching TRBD2 (6 bases). Trimming left V 2 bases short and J 1 base short, with 9 bases between. Germline V gives CDR1 SGDLS, CDR2 YYNGEE. This CDR3 is 14 amino acids long. CDR3: CASSVGDFQETQYF. In nucleotides, the CDR3 is TGTGCCAGCAGCGTGGGGGACTTCCAAGAGACCCAGTACTTC.

This clone appeared a few times. The V call is TRBV18, the J call TRBJ1-4; D gene uncertain. Deletions cut 4 bases from V and 1 base from J, with 4 bases between. Germline CDR1 and CDR2: KGHSH and LQKENI. The CDR3 is 13 residues long. CDR3 sequence: CASSQRTNEKLFF. CDR3 in DNA: TGTGCCAGCTCACAGAGAACTAATGAAAAACTGTTTTTT.

J is TRBJ2-1 and V is TRBV10-3; 15 bases align to TRBD2. The CDR3 consists of 15 residues. With V trimmed by 2 bases and J by 9 bases, 2 bases remained unmatched. CDR1 is ENHRY and CDR2 is SYGVKD in the germline V gene. CDR3 region: CAISERTSGRGEQFF. The CDR3 coding sequence is TGTGCCATCAGTGAGCGGACTAGCGGGAGGGGTGAGCAGTTCTTC.

This sequence joins TRBV4-2 and TRBJ2-7, with 8 bases that match TRBD1. V lost 0 bases to trimming and J lost 3 bases; unmatched junction nucleotides: 4. Germline CDR1 is LGHNA and CDR2 is YNFKEQ. CDR3 length equals 15 residues. CDR3 bases: TGTGCCAGCAGCCAAGAAAGACAGGGGAACTACGAGCAGTACTTC. Its translation is CASSQERQGNYEQYF.

The gene calls are TRBV6-5 and TRBJ1-2; no clear D gene. Germline values: CDR1 MNHEY, CDR2 SVGAGI. V shed 9 bases and J shed 8 bases, with 22 bases lying between them. The CDR3 is 14 residues long. The DNA of the CDR3 is TGTGCCAGTGGACCCGGGGAACCTGTCGGCGGCTACACCTTC. It yields the protein CASGPGEPVGGYTF.

The V and J genes are TRBV7-2 and TRBJ1-2, with D maybe TRBD1 (5 bases). From germline, CDR1 is SGHTA and CDR2 FQGNSA. V lost 5 bases and J 4 bases, leaving 17 bases between the germline ends. The CDR3 covers 15 residues. CDR3 sequence (DNA): TGTGCCAGCAGCACAGGAGGGGCAATGAGCTATGGCTACACCTTC. The encoded protein is CASSTGGAMSYGYTF.

This clone was counted once. The chain uses TRBV20-1 and TRBJ2-1; D remains unclear. V lost 5 bases, J lost 5 bases, and 4 bases lay in between. Germline CDR1 reads DFQATT; CDR2 reads SNEGSKA (reference sequence). The CDR3 runs to 10 residues. The CDR3 DNA is TGCAGTGCTTACAACAATGAGCAGTTCTTC. Protein product: CSAYNNEQFF.

This clone was observed once. This chain joins TRBV18 and TRBJ1-4; the D is unclear. The length of the CDR3 is 17 residues. From germline, CDR1 is KGHSH and CDR2 LQKENI. Trimming left V 0 bases short and J 0 bases short, with 11 bases between. CDR3 sequence: CASSPPRVYSTNEKLFF. The DNA of the CDR3 is TGTGCCAGCTCACCACCAAGAGTCTACTCAACTAATGAAAAACTGTTTTTT.

As concerns this clone: This CDR3 is also generated by other DNA sequences in the sample. V gene TRBV5-4 combines with J gene TRBJ2-3; D not resolved. This CDR3 contains 13 residues. Looked up from germline, CDR1 is SGHNT and CDR2 is YYREEE (reference sequence). Trimming stripped 0 bases from V and 6 bases from J, with 8 bases between. The DNA for the CDR3 is TGTGCCAGCAGCTTGGCGGGTGGGGATACGCAGTATTTT. Its translation: CASSLAGGDTQYF.

V is TRBV30 and J is TRBJ1-3; the D is unclear. There are 12 residues in the CDR3. Germline CDR1 reads GTSNPN; CDR2 reads SVGIG (reference sequence). V lost 4 bases and J lost 5, with 9 bases in between. CDR3 sequence reads: CAWTSDRNTIYF. Written as DNA, the CDR3 is TGTGCCTGGACCTCTGACAGAAACACCATATATTTT.

The V call is TRBV5-4, the J call TRBJ2-5; D may be TRBD2 (5 bases). V was trimmed by 4 bases and J by 5 bases, leaving 12 bases between them. Germline assignment: CDR1 SGHNT and CDR2 YYREEE (reference sequence). The CDR3 covers 13 residues. CDR3 sequence (DNA): TGTGCCAGCAGCCGAGCGGAGAGTGAGACCCAGTACTTC. Translating gives CASSRAESETQYF.

The chain recombines TRBV5-1 with TRBJ1-5; 8 positions match TRBD1. V shed 4 bases, J shed 5 bases, and the junction held 8 bases outside the gene matches. The CDR3 length is 15 residues. Germline loops: CDR1 SGHRS, CDR2 YFSETQ. Here the CDR3 DNA reads TGCGCCAGCAGCCCTCAGGGGGCTATCGATCAGCCCCAGCATTTT. This encodes CASSPQGAIDQPQHF.

This sequence joins TRBV7-3 and TRBJ2-7; D perhaps matches TRBD2 (6 bases). CDR1 SGHTA and CDR2 FQGTGA come from the germline V gene. V lost 4 bases to trimming and J lost 3 bases, with 10 bases between them. The CDR3 sequence is 13 residues long. The CDR3 DNA reads as TGTGCCAGCAGCTCCGGGAGACACTACGAGCAGTACTTC. It yields the protein CASSSGRHYEQYF.

This clone was seen a single time. The rearrangement joins TRBV10-3 to TRBJ1-5, with D possibly matching TRBD1 (6 bases). There are 13 residues in the CDR3. The germline CDR1 and CDR2 sequences are ENHRY and SYGVKD. Trimming left V 10 bases short and J 6 bases short, with 16 bases between. The CDR3 region has the DNA TGTGCCACCCGGGAGGGGGGCGCTCAGCCCCAGCATTTT. This sequence encodes CATREGGAQPQHF.

This clone showed up just once. This chain uses TRBV15 with TRBJ1-1, with D possibly matching TRBD1 (6 bases). Trimming cost V 5 bases and J 4 bases, with 17 bases left between them. CDR1 is LNHNV and CDR2 is YYDKDF in the germline V gene (reference sequence). CDR3 length equals 15 residues. The CDR3 DNA reads TGTGCCACCAGCGGAGGACAGCCAACGGGCACTGAAGCTTTCTTT. Translating gives CATSGGQPTGTEAFF.